The clone carrying this TCR beta chain was counted a few times. This record belongs to a study of T cell repertoires in cytomegalovirus infection. The CDR3 spans 13 residues. Trimming stripped 6 bases from V and 6 bases from J, with 14 bases between. Looked up from germline, CDR1 is SEHNR and CDR2 is FQNEAQ (reference sequence). Using its own MiXCR run on the reads, TCRdb lists one record per CDR3 protein. The sample lists about 180,000 distinct CDR3 sequences, roughly an eighth seen once, with around 27% in the top ten. Sequenced input: PBMCs. This TCR came from a human donor in good health (CMV status not recorded). Some clones in this sample may be carry-over from other donors' samples. The chain combines TRBV7-9 with TRBJ1-2; D remains ambiguous. CDR3 nucleotides: TGTGCCAGCAGTTCAGGACCACTCGATGGCTACACCTTC. Residues: CASSSGPLDGYTF.